These 13 T cell receptor beta chains were all obtained from the same sample, sequenced in a study of CD8 T cells in Susac syndrome. The RNA, roughly 0.5 to 1 ug, was put through reverse transcription using random hexamers. A single record per CDR3 protein comes from TCRdb applying MiXCR to the immunoSEQ multiplex PCR reads. The table records approximately 200,000 distinct CDR3 sequences, approximately 96% of them present only once. The sample was CD4+ T cells from PBMCs. These receptors were obtained from a human donor with multiple sclerosis.

The chain recombines TRBV6-5 with TRBJ2-1; 9 nucleotides line up with TRBD2. Germline trimming cut 0 bases from V and 5 bases from J; bases unmatched to any gene: 8. The CDR3 consists of 17 residues. Germline V lookup: CDR1 MNHEY, CDR2 SVGAGI. The CDR3 nucleotides are TGTGCCAGCAGTTACTCCCAGGCGGGGGGGCCACACAATGAGCAGTTCTTC. Protein: CASSYSQAGGPHNEQFF.

On this clonotype itself: One end of the junction varies from germline; a read error may be responsible. The rearrangement joins TRBV30 to TRBJ1-6; D call uncertain. Germline CDR1 GTSNPN, CDR2 SVGIG (reference sequence). The CDR3 has 13 residues. CDR3 sequence reads: CAWSVLLPGFTWF. CDR3 DNA sequence: TGTGCCTGGAGTGTACTTCTCCCTGGATTCACCTGGTTT.

The rearrangement joins TRBV6-6 to TRBJ2-1, with a tentative D call TRBD1 (5 bases). The CDR3 totals 14 residues. Trimming pared 6 bases from V and 6 bases from J, leaving 15 bases between. Germline values: CDR1 MNHNY, CDR2 SVGAGI (reference sequence). The CDR3 loop reads CASRAPGRFNEQFF. CDR3 bases: TGTGCCAGCAGAGCCCCAGGGCGGTTCAATGAGCAGTTCTTC.

In DNA, the CDR3 is TGTGCCAGCAGTTACGGGGAACCTTTGGGCGAGCAGTACTTC. Its translation: CASSYGEPLGEQYF. The V gene is TRBV6-6, the J gene TRBJ2-7, with D unclear. V gave up 2 bases and J gave up 6 bases, with 14 bases separating them. Germline values: CDR1 MNHNY, CDR2 SVGAGI (reference sequence). The CDR3 is made up of 14 amino acids.

This clonotype was found once. The V and J genes are TRBV6-2 or TRBV6-3 and TRBJ1-1, with D hard to call. Germline V gene sequence: CDR1 MNHEY, CDR2 SVGEGT. CDR3 length: 14 amino acids. Trimming cost V 2 bases and J 6 bases, with 13 bases left between them. The CDR3 loop reads CASSYNGDPAEAFF. The CDR3 coding sequence is TGTGCCAGCAGTTACAACGGGGATCCCGCTGAAGCTTTCTTT.

The chain recombines TRBV20-1 with TRBJ2-7, with TRBD1 identical over 8 bases. V was clipped by 2 bases and J by 0 bases; unmatched bases: 3. CDR3 size: 14 residues. The germline V gene has CDR1 DFQATT and CDR2 SNEGSKA (reference sequence). The CDR3 nucleotides are TGCAGTGCTAGACCCGGGACAGGCTCCTACGAGCAGTACTTC. Its translation: CSARPGTGSYEQYF.

V and J are TRBV7-8 and TRBJ2-5; possible D gene TRBD2, 6 bases. The CDR3 covers 14 residues. Germline assignment: CDR1 SGHVS and CDR2 FQNEAQ. Between the trimmed V and J ends, which lost 5 bases and 3 bases, there was a span of 13 bases. CDR3 sequence (DNA): TGTGCCAGCAGCACAGGAGGGACGGAAGAGACCCAGTACTTC. Encoded protein: CASSTGGTEETQYF.

The rearrangement joins TRBV28 to TRBJ1-1; D not certain. CDR1 is MDHEN, CDR2 SYDVKM, per germline. The CDR3 covers 12 residues. V dropped 6 bases and J dropped 3 bases, with 8 bases sitting between them. CDR3 in amino acids: CASRTVDTEAFF. The CDR3 DNA follows: TGTGCCAGCAGAACGGTGGACACTGAAGCTTTCTTT.

V usage is TRBV20-1 and J usage is TRBJ2-7, with D tentatively TRBD1 (6 bases). Trimming took off 3 bases at V and 3 bases at J, with 18 bases between the two ends. Germline-derived CDR1 and CDR2 are DFQATT and SNEGSKA (reference sequence). The CDR3 length is 15 residues. CDR3 protein: CSASVRGRGFYEQYF. CDR3 coding DNA: TGCAGTGCTAGTGTTCGGGGCAGGGGTTTCTACGAGCAGTACTTC.

J is TRBJ1-2 and V is TRBV5-4, with TRBD1 as a possible D gene (6 bases). This CDR3 region has 13 residues. Trimming left V 0 bases short and J 7 bases short, with 10 bases between. In germline, CDR1 is SGHNT, CDR2 YYREEE (reference sequence). The CDR3 loop is CASSLDRDTGYTF. As DNA, the CDR3 is TGTGCCAGCAGCTTGGACAGGGACACTGGCTACACCTTC.

This clonotype was found once. This rearrangement joins TRBV5-4 to TRBJ2-3, with D possibly being TRBD1 or TRBD2 (5 bases each). The germline CDR1 and CDR2 sequences are SGHNT and YYREEE (reference sequence). This CDR3 has 16 amino acids. The V end was cut by 2 bases, the J end by 2 bases, with 15 bases between. CDR3 bases: TGTGCCAGCAGCTTCCCGGGGCCCCGGACCACAGATACGCAGTATTTT. This codes for CASSFPGPRTTDTQYF.

This clonotype was detected once. The rearrangement links TRBV30 to TRBJ2-1; D remains unclear. CDR3 length: 13 amino acids. V shed 5 bases and J shed 2 bases, with 10 bases lying between them. CDR1 and CDR2 (germline): GTSNPN, SVGIG (reference sequence). CDR3 protein: CAWGLGTYNEQFF. CDR3 DNA: TGTGCCTGGGGGCTGGGCACCTACAATGAGCAGTTCTTC.

The chain combines TRBV28 with TRBJ2-7; D may correspond to TRBD1 or TRBD2 (5 bases each). CDR3 length: 13 residues. Germline CDR1 reads MDHEN; CDR2 reads SYDVKM. Trimming took off 10 bases at V and 0 bases at J, with 13 bases between the two ends. For the CDR3, the DNA is TGTGCCACCAACCGGGACCACTCCTACGAGCAGTACTTC. Translated, it gives CATNRDHSYEQYF. Together with reference TRBV28 and TRBJ2-7, the CDR3 gives the full variable domain: DVKVTQSSRYLVKRTGEKVFLECVQDMDHENMFWYRQDPGLGLRLIYFSYDVKMKEKGDIPEGYSVSREKKERFSLILESASTNQTSMYLCATNRDHSYEQYFGPGTRLTVT.